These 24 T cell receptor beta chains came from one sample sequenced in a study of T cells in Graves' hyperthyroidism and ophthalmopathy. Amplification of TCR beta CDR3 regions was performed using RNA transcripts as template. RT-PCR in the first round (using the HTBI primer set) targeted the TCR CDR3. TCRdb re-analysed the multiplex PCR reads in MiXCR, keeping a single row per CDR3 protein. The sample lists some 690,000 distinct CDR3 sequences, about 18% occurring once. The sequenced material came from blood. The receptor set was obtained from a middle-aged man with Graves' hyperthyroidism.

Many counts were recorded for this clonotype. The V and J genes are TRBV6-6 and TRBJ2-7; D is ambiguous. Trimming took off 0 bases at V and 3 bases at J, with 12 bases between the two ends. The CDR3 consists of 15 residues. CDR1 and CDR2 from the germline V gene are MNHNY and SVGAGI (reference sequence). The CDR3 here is CASSYSGLDFYEQYF. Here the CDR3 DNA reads TGTGCCAGCAGTTACTCGGGCCTGGATTTCTACGAGCAGTACTTC.

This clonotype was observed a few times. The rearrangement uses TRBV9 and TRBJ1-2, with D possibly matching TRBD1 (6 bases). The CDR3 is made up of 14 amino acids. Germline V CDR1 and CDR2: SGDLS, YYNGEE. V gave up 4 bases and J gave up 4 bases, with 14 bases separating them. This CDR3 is CASSPGAVSYGYTF. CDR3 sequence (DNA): TGTGCCAGCAGCCCAGGGGCCGTCAGCTATGGCTACACCTTC.

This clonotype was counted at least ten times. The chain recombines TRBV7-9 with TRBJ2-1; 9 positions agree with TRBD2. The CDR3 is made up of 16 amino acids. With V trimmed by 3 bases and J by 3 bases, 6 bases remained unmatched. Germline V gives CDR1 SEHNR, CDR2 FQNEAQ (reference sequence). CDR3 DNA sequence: TGTGCCAGCAGCTTCCCGACTAGCGGAGACTACAATGAGCAGTTCTTC. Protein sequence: CASSFPTSGDYNEQFF.

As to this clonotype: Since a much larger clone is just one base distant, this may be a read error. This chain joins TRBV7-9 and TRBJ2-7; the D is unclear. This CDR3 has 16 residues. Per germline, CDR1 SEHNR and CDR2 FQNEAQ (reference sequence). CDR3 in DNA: TGTGCCAGCAGCTCCAGCCCATGGCAGAACTCCTACGAGCACTACTTC. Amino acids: CASSSSPWQNSYEHYF.

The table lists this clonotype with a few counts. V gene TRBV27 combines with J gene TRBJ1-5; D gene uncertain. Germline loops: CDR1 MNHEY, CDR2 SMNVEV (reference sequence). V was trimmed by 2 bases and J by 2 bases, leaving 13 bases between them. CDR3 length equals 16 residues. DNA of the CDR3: TGTGCCAGCAGTTTAAGGGCCCCGGCGGGCAATCAGCCCCAGCATTTT. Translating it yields CASSLRAPAGNQPQHF.

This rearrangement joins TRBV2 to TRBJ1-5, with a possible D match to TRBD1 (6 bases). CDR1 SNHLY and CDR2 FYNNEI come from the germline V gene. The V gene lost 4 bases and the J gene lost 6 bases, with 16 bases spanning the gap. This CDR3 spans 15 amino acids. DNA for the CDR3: TGTGCCAGCAGTGTTACGAGGGGGGTAGGTCAGCCCCAGCATTTT. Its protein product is CASSVTRGVGQPQHF.

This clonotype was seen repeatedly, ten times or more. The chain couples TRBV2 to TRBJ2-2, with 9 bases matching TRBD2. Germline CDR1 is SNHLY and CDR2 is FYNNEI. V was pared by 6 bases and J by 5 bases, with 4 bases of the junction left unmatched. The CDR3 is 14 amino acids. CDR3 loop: CASRRLAGTGELFF. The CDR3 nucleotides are TGTGCCAGCAGGCGTCTAGCGGGGACCGGGGAGCTGTTTTTT.

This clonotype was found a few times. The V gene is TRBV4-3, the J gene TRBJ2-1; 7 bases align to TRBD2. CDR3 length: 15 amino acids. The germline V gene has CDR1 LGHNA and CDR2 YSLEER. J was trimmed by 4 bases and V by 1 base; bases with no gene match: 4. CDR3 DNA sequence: TGCGCCAGCAGCCAAGGCGCGGGAGTTTACAATGAGCAGTTCTTC. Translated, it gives CASSQGAGVYNEQFF.

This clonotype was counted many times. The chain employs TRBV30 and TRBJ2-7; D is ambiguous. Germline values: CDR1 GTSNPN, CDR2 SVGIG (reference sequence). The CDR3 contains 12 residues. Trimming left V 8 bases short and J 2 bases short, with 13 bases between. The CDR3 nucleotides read TGTGCCAGAGAAGAAAGCCCCTACGAGCAGTACTTC. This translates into CAREESPYEQYF.

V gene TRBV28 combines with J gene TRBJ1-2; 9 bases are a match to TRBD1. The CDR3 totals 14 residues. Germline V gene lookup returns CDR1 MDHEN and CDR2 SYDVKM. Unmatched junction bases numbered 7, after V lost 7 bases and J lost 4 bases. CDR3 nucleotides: TGTGCCAGCATAACAGGGGGCTCCGGCTATGGCTACACCTTC. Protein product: CASITGGSGYGYTF.

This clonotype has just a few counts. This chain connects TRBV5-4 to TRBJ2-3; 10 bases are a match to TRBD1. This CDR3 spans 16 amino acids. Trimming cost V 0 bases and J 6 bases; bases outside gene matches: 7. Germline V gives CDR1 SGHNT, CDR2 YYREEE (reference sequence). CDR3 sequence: CASSLAWGQGTDTQYF. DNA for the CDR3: TGTGCCAGCAGCTTGGCGTGGGGACAGGGGACTGATACGCAGTATTTT.

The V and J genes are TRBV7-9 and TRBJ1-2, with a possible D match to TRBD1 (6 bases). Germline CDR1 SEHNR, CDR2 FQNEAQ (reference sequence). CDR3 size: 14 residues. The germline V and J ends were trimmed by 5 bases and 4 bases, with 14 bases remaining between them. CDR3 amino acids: CASSPPDRPYGYTF. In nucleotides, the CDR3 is TGTGCCAGCAGCCCTCCCGACAGGCCCTATGGCTACACCTTC.

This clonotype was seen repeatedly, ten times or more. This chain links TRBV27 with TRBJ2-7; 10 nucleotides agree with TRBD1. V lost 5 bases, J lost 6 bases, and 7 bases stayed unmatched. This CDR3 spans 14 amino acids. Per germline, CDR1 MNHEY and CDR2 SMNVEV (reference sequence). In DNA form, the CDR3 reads TGTGCCAGCAGTGACCGGGACAGGGGTGGCGAGCAGTACTTC. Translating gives CASSDRDRGGEQYF.

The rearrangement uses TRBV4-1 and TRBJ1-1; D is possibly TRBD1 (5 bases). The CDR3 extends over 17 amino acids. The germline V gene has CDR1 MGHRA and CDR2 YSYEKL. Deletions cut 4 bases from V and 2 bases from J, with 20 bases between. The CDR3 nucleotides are TGCGCCAGCAGCCGCTACGGCCCTTCCCAGGGCAACACTGAAGCTTTCTTT. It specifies CASSRYGPSQGNTEAFF.

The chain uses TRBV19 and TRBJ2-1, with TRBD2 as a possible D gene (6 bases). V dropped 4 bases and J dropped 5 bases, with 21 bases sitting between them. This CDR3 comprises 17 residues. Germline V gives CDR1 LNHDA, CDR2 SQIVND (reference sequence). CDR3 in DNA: TGTGCCAGTAGTAGCCCTGCTAGCGCCAAATCAGACAATGAGCAGTTCTTC. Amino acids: CASSSPASAKSDNEQFF.

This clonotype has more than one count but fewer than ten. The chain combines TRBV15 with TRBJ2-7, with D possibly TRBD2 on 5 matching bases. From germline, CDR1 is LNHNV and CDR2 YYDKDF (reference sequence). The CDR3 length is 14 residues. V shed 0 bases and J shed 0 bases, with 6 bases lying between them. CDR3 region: CATSREGSSYEQYF. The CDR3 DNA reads TGTGCCACCAGCAGAGAGGGGAGCTCCTACGAGCAGTACTTC.

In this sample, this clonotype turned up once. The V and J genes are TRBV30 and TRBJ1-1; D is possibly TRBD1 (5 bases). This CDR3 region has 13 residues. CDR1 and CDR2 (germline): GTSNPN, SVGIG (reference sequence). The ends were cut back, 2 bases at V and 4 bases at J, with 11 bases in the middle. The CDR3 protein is CAWSRGPGTEAFF. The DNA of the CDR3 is TGTGCCTGGAGTCGGGGCCCTGGCACTGAAGCTTTCTTT.

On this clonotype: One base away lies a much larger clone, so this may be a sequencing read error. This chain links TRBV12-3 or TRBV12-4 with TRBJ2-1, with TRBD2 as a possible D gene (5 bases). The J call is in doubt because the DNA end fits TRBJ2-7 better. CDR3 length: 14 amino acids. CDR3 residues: CASSPRGPYNEQYF. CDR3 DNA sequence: TGTGCCAGCAGTCCTCGGGGTCCTTACAATGAGCAGTACTTC.

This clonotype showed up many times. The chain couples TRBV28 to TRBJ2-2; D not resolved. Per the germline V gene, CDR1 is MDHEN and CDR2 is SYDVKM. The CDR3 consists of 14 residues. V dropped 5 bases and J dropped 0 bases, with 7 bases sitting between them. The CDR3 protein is CASSTFANTGELFF. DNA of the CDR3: TGTGCCAGCAGTACGTTCGCGAACACCGGGGAGCTGTTTTTT.

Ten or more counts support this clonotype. The CDR3 protein is CSASTGPRNIQYF. The CDR3, as DNA: TGCAGTGCCTCAACCGGACCGCGAAACATTCAGTACTTC. The gene calls are TRBV20-1 and TRBJ2-4; D is uncertain. CDR1 is DFQATT and CDR2 is SNEGSKA in the germline V gene (reference sequence). Trimming cost V 6 bases and J 6 bases, with 15 bases left between them. The CDR3 runs 13 residues.

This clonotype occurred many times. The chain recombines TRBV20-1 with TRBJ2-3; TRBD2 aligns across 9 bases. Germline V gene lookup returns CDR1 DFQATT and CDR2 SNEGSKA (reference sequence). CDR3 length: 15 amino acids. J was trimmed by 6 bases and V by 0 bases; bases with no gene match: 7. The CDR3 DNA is TGCAGTGCTAGAGACCCAGCGGGAGGAGGCGATACGCAGTATTTT. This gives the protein CSARDPAGGGDTQYF.

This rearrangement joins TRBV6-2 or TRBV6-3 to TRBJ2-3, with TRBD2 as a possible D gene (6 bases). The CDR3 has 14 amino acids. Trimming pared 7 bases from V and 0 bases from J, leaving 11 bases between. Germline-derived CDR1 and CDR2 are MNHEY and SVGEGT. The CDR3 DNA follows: TGTGCCAGCATCGTGGGGGGTAGCACAGATACGCAGTATTTT. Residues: CASIVGGSTDTQYF.

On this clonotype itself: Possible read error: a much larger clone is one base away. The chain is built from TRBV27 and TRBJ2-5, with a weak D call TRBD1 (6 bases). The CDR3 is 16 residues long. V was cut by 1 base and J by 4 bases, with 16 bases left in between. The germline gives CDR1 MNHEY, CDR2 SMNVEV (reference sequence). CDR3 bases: TGTGCCAGCAGTTTATGTTGGACAGAACCACCAGAGACCCAGTACTTC. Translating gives CASSLCWTEPPETQYF.

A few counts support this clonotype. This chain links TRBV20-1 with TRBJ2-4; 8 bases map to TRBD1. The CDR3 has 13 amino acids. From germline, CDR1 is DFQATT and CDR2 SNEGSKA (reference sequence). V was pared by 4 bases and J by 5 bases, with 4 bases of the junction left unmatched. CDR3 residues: CSATDRVENIQYF. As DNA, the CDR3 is TGCAGTGCTACGGACAGGGTGGAAAACATTCAGTACTTC.